This T cell receptor (beta chain) is drawn from a study of T cells after posttransplantation cyclophosphamide. Sequencing was performed with immunoSEQ multiplex PCR; in TCRdb, only in-frame clones are kept and a portion is missing. The data contain roughly 20,000 clones, about 98% of them singletons. This clone has a single count. Its antigen remains unknown. Peripheral blood was collected from the related graft donor on the marrow donation day. The naive gate required viable CD3+CD4+ or CD3+CD8+ cells with CCR7+CD45RA+CD45RO-CD95-CD27+CD28+ phenotype. Germline CDR1 reads SGHRS; CDR2 reads YFSETQ. CDR3 size: 13 residues. The V segment lost 6 bases and the J segment 3 bases; nucleotides outside the gene matches: 6. Broader study findings: Skin or GI-infiltrating T cells shared few TRB sequences with blood. Later blood repertoires were often dominated by clones from the donor CD8+ memory compartment.

The chain recombines TRBV5-1 with TRBJ2-7, with TRBD2 matching 7 bases. The sequence was obtained from a man in his forties or fifties in good health, CMV-negative, and a related stem cell transplant donor. Sequenced input: naive CD8+ T cells sorted from PBMCs. The CDR3 loop is CASTLGGGYEQYF. DNA of the CDR3: TGCGCCAGCACCCTTGGGGGGGGCTACGAGCAGTACTTC. The variable domain in full, with the rest retrieved from reference TRBV5-1 and TRBJ2-7, is KAGVTQTPRYLIKTRGQQVTLSCSPISGHRSVSWYQQTPGQGLQFLFEYFSETQRNKGNFPGRFSGRQFSNSRSEMNVSTLELGDSALYLCASTLGGGYEQYFGPGTRLTVT.